This T cell receptor (beta chain) was identified during a study of shared clonotypes between healthy human individuals. The CDR3 is 15 residues long. V was cut by 2 bases and J by 0 bases, with 11 bases left in between. The germline gives CDR1 MDHEN, CDR2 SYDVKM. The method was immunoSEQ multiplex PCR; TCRdb's version includes in-frame clones alone and lacks a portion of them. In the table there are some 1.5 million clones, roughly 95% of which are singletons. The chain joins TRBV28 to TRBJ2-7; no clear D. Material for sequencing was naive CD4+ T cells sorted from blood. Indicated subset: CD45RA+ positively selected. The TCR was taken from a young man in good health. The CDR3 protein is CASSLSRSFSYEQYF. Here the CDR3 DNA reads TGTGCCAGCAGTTTAAGTCGCTCCTTCTCCTACGAGCAGTACTTC.